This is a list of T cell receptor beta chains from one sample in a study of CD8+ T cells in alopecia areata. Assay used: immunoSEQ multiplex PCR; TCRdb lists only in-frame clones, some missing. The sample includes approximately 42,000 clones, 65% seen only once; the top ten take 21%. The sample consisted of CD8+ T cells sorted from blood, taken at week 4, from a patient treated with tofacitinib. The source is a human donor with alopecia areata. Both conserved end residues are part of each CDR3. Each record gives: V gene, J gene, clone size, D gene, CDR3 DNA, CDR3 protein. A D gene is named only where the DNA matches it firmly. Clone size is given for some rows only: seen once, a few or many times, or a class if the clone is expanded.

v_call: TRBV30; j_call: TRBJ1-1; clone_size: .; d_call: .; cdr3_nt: TGTGCCCACCGCGAGGGGTCGGGCACTGAAGCTTTCTTT; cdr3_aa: CAHREGSGTEAFF
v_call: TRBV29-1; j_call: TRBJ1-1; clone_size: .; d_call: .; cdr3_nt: TGCAGCGTTGTCCGCGCGATGAGGGCTTTCTTT; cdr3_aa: CSVVRAMRAFF
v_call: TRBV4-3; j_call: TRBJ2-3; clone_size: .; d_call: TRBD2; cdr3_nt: TGCGCCAGCAGCGACCCCACTAGCGGGGCCTTAGATACGCAGTATTTT; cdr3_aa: CASSDPTSGALDTQYF
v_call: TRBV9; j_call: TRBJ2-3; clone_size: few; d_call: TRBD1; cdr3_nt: TGTGCCAGCAGCGTAGGAGGGGGCGGTACGCAGTATTTT; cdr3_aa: CASSVGGGGTQYF
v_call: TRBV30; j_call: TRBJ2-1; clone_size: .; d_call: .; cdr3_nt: TGTGCCTGGAGTGATGAAGTGGGGAACTACAATGAGCAGTTCTTC; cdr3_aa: CAWSDEVGNYNEQFF
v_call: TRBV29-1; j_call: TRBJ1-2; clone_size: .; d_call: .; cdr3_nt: TGCAGCGCTGAGCGACAGGAGCGGAATAACTATGGCTACACCTTC; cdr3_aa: CSAERQERNNYGYTF
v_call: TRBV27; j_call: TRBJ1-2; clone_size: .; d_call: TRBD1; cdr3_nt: TGTGCCAGCAGTTCGGTTGGACAGGGGGCAGTTTTTGGCTACACCTTC; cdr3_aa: CASSSVGQGAVFGYTF
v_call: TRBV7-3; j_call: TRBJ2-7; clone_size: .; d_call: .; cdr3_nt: TGTGCCAGCGGGACAAAGCCCTACGAGCAGTACTTC; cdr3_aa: CASGTKPYEQYF
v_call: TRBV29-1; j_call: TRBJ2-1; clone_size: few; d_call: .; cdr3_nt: TGCAGCACAGAACAGGGTGGTGAGCAGTTCTTC; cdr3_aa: CSTEQGGEQFF
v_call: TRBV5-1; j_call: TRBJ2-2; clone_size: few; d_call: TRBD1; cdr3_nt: TGCGCCAGCAGCATGGGACAGGGCCCCACCGGGGAGCTGTTTTTT; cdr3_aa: CASSMGQGPTGELFF
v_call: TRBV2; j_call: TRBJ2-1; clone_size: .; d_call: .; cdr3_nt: TGTGCCAGCAGTGGTCTAGGGCCGGTAAACAATGAGCAGTTCTTC; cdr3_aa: CASSGLGPVNNEQFF
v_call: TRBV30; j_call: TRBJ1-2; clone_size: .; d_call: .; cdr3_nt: TGTGCCTGGAGTGAATTCCGACAGGTCGGGAGGGGGTATGGCTACACCTTC; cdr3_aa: CAWSEFRQVGRGYGYTF
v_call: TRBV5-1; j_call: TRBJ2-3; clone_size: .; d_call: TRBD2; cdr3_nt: TGCGCCAGCAGCGAGCGGGGTACGCAGTATTTT; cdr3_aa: CASSERGTQYF
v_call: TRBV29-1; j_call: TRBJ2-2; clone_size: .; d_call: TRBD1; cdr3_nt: TGCAGCGTCGAGGGCGGGACAGGGGGTAACACCGGGGAGCTGTTTTTT; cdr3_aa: CSVEGGTGGNTGELFF
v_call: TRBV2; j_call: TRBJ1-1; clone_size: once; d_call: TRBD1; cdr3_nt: TGTGCCAACAACAGGGGATGGAACACTGAAGCTTTCTTT; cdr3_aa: CANNRGWNTEAFF
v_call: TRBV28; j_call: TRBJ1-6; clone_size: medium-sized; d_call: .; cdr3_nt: TGTGCCAGCAGTCCCCCCCGGGGGCCCCTCCACTTT; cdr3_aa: CASSPPRGPLHF
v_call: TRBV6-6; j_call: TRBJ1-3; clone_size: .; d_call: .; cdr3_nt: TGTGCCAGCAGTTCAAGGGGAAACACCATATATTTT; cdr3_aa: CASSSRGNTIYF
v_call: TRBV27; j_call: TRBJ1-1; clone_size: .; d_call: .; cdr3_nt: TGTGCCAGCAGTTTGGGGACTGAAGCTTTCTTT; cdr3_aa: CASSLGTEAFF
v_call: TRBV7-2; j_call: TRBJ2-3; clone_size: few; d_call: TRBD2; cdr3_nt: TGTGCCAGCAGCTCCGCTAGCGGGGTTGTTCCGGATACGCAGTATTTT; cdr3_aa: CASSSASGVVPDTQYF
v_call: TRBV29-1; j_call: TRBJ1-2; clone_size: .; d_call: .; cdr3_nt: TGCAGCGTTGATACCTATGGCTACACCTTC; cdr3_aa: CSVDTYGYTF
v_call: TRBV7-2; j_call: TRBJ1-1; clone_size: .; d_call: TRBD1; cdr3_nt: TGTGCCAGCAGCATTACAGGGGGAGTAGGGTGGGACACTGAAGCTTTCTTT; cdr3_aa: CASSITGGVGWDTEAFF
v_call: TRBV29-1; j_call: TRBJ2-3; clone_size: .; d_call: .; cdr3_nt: TGCAGCGTTGATTCGTCAGATACGCAGTATTTT; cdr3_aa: CSVDSSDTQYF
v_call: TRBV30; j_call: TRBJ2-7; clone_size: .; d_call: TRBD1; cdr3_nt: TGTGCCTGGAGTGTATTAGGGGGCACGGACGAGCAGTACTTC; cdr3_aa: CAWSVLGGTDEQYF
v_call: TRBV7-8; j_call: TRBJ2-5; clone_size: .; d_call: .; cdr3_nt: TGTGCCAGCAGCTTAAGTGGGTCAGGGGAAAGTGAGACCCAGTACTTC; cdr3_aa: CASSLSGSGESETQYF
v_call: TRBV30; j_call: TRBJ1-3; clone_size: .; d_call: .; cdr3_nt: TGTGCCTGGATACAGGACTCTGGAAACACCATATATTTT; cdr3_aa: CAWIQDSGNTIYF
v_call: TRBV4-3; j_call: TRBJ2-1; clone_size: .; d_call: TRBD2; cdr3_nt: TGCGCCAGCAGCCAAGTACCCGAGACTAGCGGTATCTTCAATGAGCAGTTCTTC; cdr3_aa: CASSQVPETSGIFNEQFF
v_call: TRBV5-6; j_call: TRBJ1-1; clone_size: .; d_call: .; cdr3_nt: TGTGCCAGCAGCCCGGAAGGTGCGACTGAAGCTTTCTTT; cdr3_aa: CASSPEGATEAFF
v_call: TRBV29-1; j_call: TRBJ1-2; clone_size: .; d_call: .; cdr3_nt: TGCAGCGTTGTGGGAGCTTCCGGGCCTCTCTTTGGCTACACCTTC; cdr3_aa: CSVVGASGPLFGYTF
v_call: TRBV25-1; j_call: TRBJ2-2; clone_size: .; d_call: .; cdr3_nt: TGTGCCAGCAGTGAACCTCAGATGTGGGGGTCCGGGGAGCTGTTTTTT; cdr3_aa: CASSEPQMWGSGELFF
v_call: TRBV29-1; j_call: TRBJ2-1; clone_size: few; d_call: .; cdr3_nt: TGCAGCGTTGTTGACAATGAGCAGTTCTTC; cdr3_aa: CSVVDNEQFF
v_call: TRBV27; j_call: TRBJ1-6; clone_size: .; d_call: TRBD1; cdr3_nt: TGTGCCAGCAGTTCCCGACAGGGGAGTTCACCCCTCCACTTT; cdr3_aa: CASSSRQGSSPLHF
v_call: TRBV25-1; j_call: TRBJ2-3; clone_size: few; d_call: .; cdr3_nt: TGTGCCAGCGGCAGGGGAGATACGCAGTATTTT; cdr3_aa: CASGRGDTQYF
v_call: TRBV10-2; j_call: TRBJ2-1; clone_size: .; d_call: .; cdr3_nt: TGCGCCAGCATTGACGGGAGCTCCTACAATGAGCAGTTCTTC; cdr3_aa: CASIDGSSYNEQFF
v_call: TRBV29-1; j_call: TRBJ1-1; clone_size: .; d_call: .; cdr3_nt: TGCAGCGTTCACGCGGAGGGGACTGAAGCTTTCTTT; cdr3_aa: CSVHAEGTEAFF
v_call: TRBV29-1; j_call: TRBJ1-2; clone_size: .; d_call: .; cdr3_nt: TGCAGCGTTGATGAGAACTATGGCTACACCTTC; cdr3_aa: CSVDENYGYTF
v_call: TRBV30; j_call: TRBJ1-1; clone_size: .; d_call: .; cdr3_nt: TGTGCCTGCTCCGGAGGGACTTATGAAGCTTTCTTT; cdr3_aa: CACSGGTYEAFF
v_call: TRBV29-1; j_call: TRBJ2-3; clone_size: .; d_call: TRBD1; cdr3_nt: TGCAGCGTTGAATCTCGGACAGGGGGCCGTACGCAGTATTTT; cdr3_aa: CSVESRTGGRTQYF
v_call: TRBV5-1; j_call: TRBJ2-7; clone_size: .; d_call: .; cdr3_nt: TGCGCCAGCAGATCGGACGGTTCCTACGAGCAGTACTTC; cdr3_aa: CASRSDGSYEQYF
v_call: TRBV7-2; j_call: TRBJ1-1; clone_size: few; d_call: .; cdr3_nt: TGTGCCAGCAGCTTAGACGTCGCGAACACTGAAGCTTTCTTT; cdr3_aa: CASSLDVANTEAFF
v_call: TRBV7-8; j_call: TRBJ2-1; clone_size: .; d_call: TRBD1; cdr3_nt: TGTGCCAGCAGCTTAGGGCAGGGGGAGAATGAGCAGTTCTTC; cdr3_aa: CASSLGQGENEQFF
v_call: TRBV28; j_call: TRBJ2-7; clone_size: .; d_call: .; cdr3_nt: TGTGCCAGCAGCCCCAGCTCCTACGAGCAGTACTTC; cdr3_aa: CASSPSSYEQYF
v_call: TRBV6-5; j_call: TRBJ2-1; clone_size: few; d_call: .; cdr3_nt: TGTGCCAGCAGTTTACAGGGTCGGGTTAGCAATGAGCAGTTCTTC; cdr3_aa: CASSLQGRVSNEQFF
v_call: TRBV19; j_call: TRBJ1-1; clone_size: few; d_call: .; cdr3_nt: TGTGCCAGTAGTATTTTGGACCCGAACACTGAAGCTTTCTTT; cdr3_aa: CASSILDPNTEAFF
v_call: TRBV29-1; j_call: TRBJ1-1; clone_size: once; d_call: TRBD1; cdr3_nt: TGCACCTTGGGACAGGGGAATACTGAAGCTTTCTTT; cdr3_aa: CTLGQGNTEAFF
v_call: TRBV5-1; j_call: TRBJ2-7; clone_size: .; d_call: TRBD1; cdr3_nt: TGCGCCAGCAGACCGGGACAGGGGGCCTACGAGCAGTACTTC; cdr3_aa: CASRPGQGAYEQYF
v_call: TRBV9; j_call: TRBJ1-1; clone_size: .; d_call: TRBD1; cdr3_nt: TGTGCCAGCAGCGCCTCGGACAGGGGATTTAGCACTGAAGCTTTCTTT; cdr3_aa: CASSASDRGFSTEAFF
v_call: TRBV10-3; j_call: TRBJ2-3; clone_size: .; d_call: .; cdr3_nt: TGTGCCATCAGTGAGTCTGTGGGCCGCACAGATACGCAGTATTTT; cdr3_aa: CAISESVGRTDTQYF
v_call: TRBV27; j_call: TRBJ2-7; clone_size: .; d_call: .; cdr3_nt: TGTGCCAGCAGCGGGGCAGGCCGCTACGAGCAGTACTTC; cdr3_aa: CASSGAGRYEQYF